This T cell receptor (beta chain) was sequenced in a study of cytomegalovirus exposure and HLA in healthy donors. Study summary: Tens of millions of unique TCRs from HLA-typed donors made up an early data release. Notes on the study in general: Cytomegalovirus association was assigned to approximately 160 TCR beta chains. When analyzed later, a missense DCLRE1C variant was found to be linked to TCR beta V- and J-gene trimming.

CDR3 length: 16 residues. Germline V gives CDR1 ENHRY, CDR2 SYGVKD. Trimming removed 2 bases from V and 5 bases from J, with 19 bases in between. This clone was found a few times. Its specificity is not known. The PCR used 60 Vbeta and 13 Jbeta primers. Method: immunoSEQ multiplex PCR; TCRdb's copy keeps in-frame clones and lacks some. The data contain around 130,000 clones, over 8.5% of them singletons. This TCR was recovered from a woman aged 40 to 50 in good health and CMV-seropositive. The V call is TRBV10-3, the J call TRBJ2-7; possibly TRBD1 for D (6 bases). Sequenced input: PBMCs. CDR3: CAISEGRATGWDEQYF. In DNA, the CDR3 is TGTGCCATCAGTGAGGGTCGGGCCACAGGGTGGGACGAGCAGTACTTC.